This is a list of T cell receptor beta chains from one sample in a study of CD8 T cells in Susac syndrome. TCRdb reanalysed the immunoSEQ multiplex PCR reads using MiXCR and keeps one entry per CDR3 protein. This sample has about 140,000 distinct CDR3 sequences, with more than 85% found just once. The material sequenced was CD4+ T cells from PBMCs. These receptors were collected from a human donor with Susac syndrome. CDR3s include the opening cysteine and the closing phenylalanine or tryptophan. D genes are given only for firm matches. Size is omitted from some rows. Given values are once, few, many or a class for expanded clones.

>-|once|TRBV28|TRBJ2-5
TGTGCCAGCAGTTTACCTCCGGTGGGGACGGGAGAGACCCAGTACTTC
CASSLPPVGTGETQYF
>TRBD1|-|TRBV20-1|TRBJ1-5
TGCAGTGCTTACAGGGGGCCGTATAGCAATCAGCCCCAGCATTTT
CSAYRGPYSNQPQHF
>-|-|TRBV28|TRBJ2-3
TGTGCCAGCGAATCGGGGGATACGCAGTATTTT
CASESGDTQYF
>-|-|TRBV9|TRBJ2-6
TGTGCCAGCAGCGCCCAATGGGGCCTCTCTGGGGCCAACGTCCTGACTTTC
CASSAQWGLSGANVLTF
>-|-|TRBV10-3|TRBJ2-7
TGTGCCATCAGGGAACAGGGTGCTTACGAGCAGTACTTC
CAIREQGAYEQYF
>-|once|TRBV25-1|TRBJ1-1
TGTGCCAGCAGTGAACACAGGAACACTGAAGCTTTCTTT
CASSEHRNTEAFF
>-|few|TRBV6-2/TRBV6-3|TRBJ2-7
TGTGCCAGCAGTAACACCTACGAGCAGTACTTC
CASSNTYEQYF
>-|-|TRBV9|TRBJ1-3
TGTGCCAGCAGCGTAGAGGGGGAAAACACCATATATTTT
CASSVEGENTIYF
>-|once|TRBV30|TRBJ1-6
TGTGCCTGGGAAGTCAATTCACCCCTCCACTTT
CAWEVNSPLHF
>TRBD1|-|TRBV28|TRBJ2-5
TGTGCCAGCAGTTCGATTGGACAGGGGGCGAAGACCCAGTACTTC
CASSSIGQGAKTQYF
>-|-|TRBV12-3/TRBV12-4|TRBJ1-4
TGTGCCAGCACGGTCGTAGGGGAAAAACTGTTTTTT
CASTVVGEKLFF
>TRBD2|-|TRBV3-1|TRBJ2-1
TGTGCCAGCAGCCTAACTAGCGGGGGCATACACAATGAGCAGTTCTTC
CASSLTSGGIHNEQFF
>TRBD1|-|TRBV9|TRBJ1-2
TGTGCCAGCAGCCGACAGGGGGAAGCTGACTCCTATGGCTACACCTTC
CASSRQGEADSYGYTF
>-|once|TRBV20-1|TRBJ1-2
TGCAGTGCGGAAACCGTTAACTATGGCTACACCTTC
CSAETVNYGYTF
>-|once|TRBV28|TRBJ1-1
TGTGCCAGCAGTCTCCGACAGGTTATCGCCGAAGCTTTCTTT
CASSLRQVIAEAFF
>-|-|TRBV3-1|TRBJ2-5
TGTGCCAGCAGCCGGGGGACCACCCCAGAGACCCAGTACTTC
CASSRGTTPETQYF
>-|-|TRBV9|TRBJ2-5
TGTGCCAGCAGCGGGGCAGCCTCCCAAGAGACCCAGTACTTC
CASSGAASQETQYF
>-|-|TRBV27|TRBJ2-6
TGTGCCAGCAGTAGGACTCCCGGGGCCAACGTCCTGACTTTC
CASSRTPGANVLTF
>-|once|TRBV30|TRBJ1-2
TGTGCCTGGATCGGCAGGGGCAGGTTAAATGGCTACACCTTC
CAWIGRGRLNGYTF
>-|-|TRBV5-4|TRBJ2-2
TGTGCCAGCAGCTTGTTTGGCAGGGGGAACACCGGGGAGCTGTTTTTT
CASSLFGRGNTGELFF
>TRBD1|-|TRBV20-1|TRBJ1-2
TGCAGTGCTAGACCCGCCGGACAGGAGGCGGGCTACACCTTC
CSARPAGQEAGYTF
>-|-|TRBV12-3/TRBV12-4|TRBJ2-1
TGTGCCAGCAGTCCGACCCATCGGGGCAATGAGCAGTTCTTC
CASSPTHRGNEQFF
>TRBD2|-|TRBV20-1|TRBJ2-7
TGCAGTGCGTGGACTAGCGGGACCTACGAGCAGTACTTC
CSAWTSGTYEQYF
>-|-|TRBV20-1|TRBJ2-1
TGCAGTGCTAGAGAGGGGCCCTCCTACAATGAGCAGTTCTTC
CSAREGPSYNEQFF
>-|-|TRBV2|TRBJ1-5
TGTGCCAGCAGGTCTCTCTCGTCCTACAATCAGCCCCAGCATTTT
CASRSLSSYNQPQHF
>-|-|TRBV29-1|TRBJ2-7
TGCAGCGGTATAACAGGGTACGAGCAGTACTTC
CSGITGYEQYF
>-|-|TRBV9|TRBJ2-1
TGTGCCAGCAGCGTAGAGGGTTATAATGAGCAGTTCTTC
CASSVEGYNEQFF
>-|once|TRBV4-3|TRBJ1-1
TGCGCCAGCAGCCAAGATCGAAGGGGCCGTAACACTGAAGCTTTCTTT
CASSQDRRGRNTEAFF
>-|-|TRBV4-3|TRBJ2-3
TGCGCCAGCAGCCAAGATGACGGGAGAACAGATACGCAGTATTTT
CASSQDDGRTDTQYF
>TRBD2|-|TRBV11-2|TRBJ2-1
TGTGCCAGCAGCCCCGGGGACTATGCCGGCAATGAGCAGTTCTTC
CASSPGDYAGNEQFF
>TRBD2|once|TRBV7-9|TRBJ2-5
TGTGCCAGCAGCTTAGTGGCCCGACTAGCGGGGGGCCAAGAGACCCAGTACTTC
CASSLVARLAGGQETQYF
>-|-|TRBV25-1|TRBJ1-1
TGTGCCAGCAGTGTGCGGGGAGGCACTGAAGCTTTCTTT
CASSVRGGTEAFF